This TCR beta chain was documented in a study of blood T cell repertoires in COVID-19. CDR1 is SGHRS and CDR2 is YFSETQ in the germline V gene. This CDR3 has 16 residues. Trimming took 0 bases from V and 4 from J; bases not matched to a gene: 4. Only one count was recorded for this clone. TCRdb keeps only in-frame clones here, not all; method: immunoSEQ multiplex PCR. Of around 250,000 clones listed, under 85% are singletons. The chain uses TRBV5-1 and TRBJ2-2; TRBD1 matches 9 bases. The sequenced material came from peripheral blood. The receptor comes from a young man who had recovered from COVID-19. As DNA, the CDR3 is TGCGCCAGCAGCTTGGTTGGACAGGGGTTCACCGGGGAGCTGTTTTTT. Its protein is CASSLVGQGFTGELFF.